This TCR beta chain was obtained from a study of blood T cell repertoires in COVID-19. Study context: Collection of acute and convalescent COVID-19 samples took place in the United States, Italy and Spain. T cells, B-cell-depleted T cells, or PBMCs provided the cDNA or gDNA that served as material.

Germline lookup yields CDR1 MNHEY and CDR2 SMNVEV (reference sequence). The CDR3 length is 12 residues. The ends were cut back, 6 bases at V and 9 bases at J, with 14 bases in the middle. Original handling: Amplified reference gene primers provided the basis for estimating nucleated cell counts. Method: immunoSEQ multiplex PCR; TCRdb's copy keeps in-frame clones and lacks some. V and J calls and clone size are as listed in that table; D and trimming were resolved from the DNA. The sample holds roughly 250,000 clones, 88% seen once. Sequencing was carried out using peripheral blood. The chain links TRBV27 to TRBJ2-5; unclear D gene. This TCR derives from a man in his 60s who had recovered from COVID-19. CDR3 amino acids: CASRTPSEAQYF. CDR3 nucleotides: TGTGCCAGCAGAACGCCCTCCGAGGCCCAGTACTTC.